These 16 T cell receptor beta chains share one sample of origin, sequenced in a study of prognosis after radiotherapy for stage I lung cancer. Two-round multiplex PCR amplified TCR beta CDR3 from genomic DNA. First-round PCR amplification was performed with primers specific to each TRBV and TRBJ gene. TCRdb processed the multiplex PCR reads anew with MiXCR; each CDR3 protein has one entry. This table has roughly 25,000 distinct CDR3 sequences, roughly 34% appearing once. The sequencing used PBMCs, collected before or after stereotactic body radiation therapy (not recorded which). The receptor source for this set is a donor aged 50 or older with non-small cell lung cancer.

This clonotype was seen at least ten times. The chain joins TRBV6-2 or TRBV6-3 to TRBJ2-1; D may be TRBD1 or TRBD2 (5 bases each). The V gene lost 5 bases and the J gene lost 13 bases, with 12 bases spanning the gap. CDR3 length: 11 residues. CDR1 is MNHEY, CDR2 SVGEGT, per germline. The CDR3 spells CASSERDGQFF. The CDR3 DNA reads as TGTGCCAGCAGTGAAAGGGACGGTCAGTTCTTC.

This clonotype was counted at least ten times. V gene TRBV19 combines with J gene TRBJ1-6, with D unclear. This CDR3 contains 13 residues. Trimming left V 8 bases short and J 5 bases short, with 10 bases between. Germline assignment: CDR1 LNHDA and CDR2 SQIVND (reference sequence). CDR3 DNA sequence: TGTGCCAGTCGCCCAACTGATAATTCACCCCTCCACTTT. Encoded protein: CASRPTDNSPLHF.

Ten or more counts support this clonotype. The chain employs TRBV11-2 and TRBJ1-5; D unresolved. Between the trimmed V and J ends, which lost 4 bases and 2 bases, there was a span of 6 bases. In germline, CDR1 is SGHAT, CDR2 FQNNGV. This CDR3 is built from 13 residues. This CDR3 reads CASSSQGNQPQHF. In nucleotides, the CDR3 is TGTGCCAGCAGCTCGCAGGGCAATCAGCCCCAGCATTTT.

This clonotype was found a few times. The chain couples TRBV3-1 to TRBJ2-5; D not resolved. The CDR3 is made up of 15 amino acids. CDR1 and CDR2 (germline): LGHDT, YNNKEL (reference sequence). V shed 0 bases and J shed 1 base, with 9 bases lying between them. The CDR3 sequence: CASSQDWYRQETQYF. The CDR3 DNA is TGTGCCAGCAGCCAAGATTGGTACCGCCAAGAGACCCAGTACTTC.

The table lists this clonotype with many counts. The V gene is TRBV15, the J gene TRBJ1-5; TRBD1 is a possible D gene (6 bases). Germline V lookup: CDR1 LNHNV, CDR2 YYDKDF (reference sequence). The CDR3 runs to 13 residues. The V and J ends lost 6 bases and 2 bases respectively, with 8 bases between them. The CDR3 nucleotides are TGTGCCACCAGTTACAGGGGCAATCAGCCCCAGCATTTT. Protein: CATSYRGNQPQHF. The whole variable domain, remainder taken from reference TRBV15 and TRBJ1-5, is DAMVIQNPRYQVTQFGKPVTLSCSQTLNHNVMYWYQQKSSQAPKLLFHYYDKDFNNEADTPDNFQSRRPNTSFCFLDIRSPGLGDTAMYLCATSYRGNQPQHFGDGTRLSIL.

At least ten counts were recorded for this clonotype. The V call is TRBV30, the J call TRBJ1-2, with D uncertain. The CDR3 extends over 13 amino acids. Germline CDR1 and CDR2: GTSNPN and SVGIG (reference sequence). V lost 0 bases to trimming and J lost 8 bases, with 13 bases between them. CDR3 region: CAWSVPATTGYTF. Here the CDR3 DNA reads TGTGCCTGGAGTGTCCCCGCAACTACCGGCTACACCTTC. Complete variable domain (other parts from reference TRBV30 and TRBJ1-2): SQTIHQWPATLVQPVGSPLSLECTVEGTSNPNLYWYRQAAGRGLQLLFYSVGIGQISSEVPQNLSASRPQDRQFILSSKKLLLSDSGFYLCAWSVPATTGYTFGSGTRLTVV.

Note on this clonotype: Since a much larger clone is just one base distant, this may be a read error. This chain connects TRBV7-2 to TRBJ2-5; 13 bases agree with TRBD2. This CDR3 has 14 amino acids. Germline CDR1 is SGHTA and CDR2 is FQGNSA. The CDR3 DNA sequence: TGTGCCAGCAGACTAGCGGGAGGGGGAGAGGCCCAGTACTTC. Translating gives CASRLAGGGEAQYF.

This clonotype showed up many times. This sequence joins TRBV20-1 and TRBJ2-7; 8 positions agree with TRBD1. Unmatched junction bases numbered 6, after V lost 4 bases and J lost 4 bases. Germline V gene sequence: CDR1 DFQATT, CDR2 SNEGSKA (reference sequence). CDR3 length: 13 amino acids. CDR3 amino acids: CSAMDRVQYEQYF. In DNA, the CDR3 is TGCAGTGCTATGGACAGGGTACAGTACGAGCAGTACTTC.

This clonotype was detected many times. The genes are TRBV2 and TRBJ2-2, with a weak D call TRBD2 (6 bases). The germline V gene encodes CDR1 SNHLY and CDR2 FYNNEI. V dropped 7 bases and J dropped 4 bases, with 10 bases sitting between them. This CDR3 has 13 residues. This CDR3 reads CASNGGTTGELFF. DNA of the CDR3: TGTGCCAGCAACGGAGGGACCACCGGGGAGCTGTTTTTT.

This clonotype was picked up many times. The chain couples TRBV12-3 or TRBV12-4 to TRBJ2-3; TRBD1 matches 10 bases. The V gene end was trimmed by 6 bases and the J gene end by 4 bases; junction bases not matched to a gene: 7. The CDR3 covers 15 residues. CDR3 bases: TGTGCCAGCAGCCACTCCGGACAGGGGGCAGATACGCAGTATTTT. Protein sequence: CASSHSGQGADTQYF.

In this sample, this clonotype turned up many times. The chain links TRBV4-2 to TRBJ2-5; D is possibly TRBD2 (5 bases). This CDR3 contains 14 residues. Germline V CDR1 and CDR2: LGHNA, YNFKEQ. V was cut by 0 bases and J by 7 bases, with 12 bases left in between. The CDR3 DNA is TGTGCCAGCAGCCAAGAACCTAGCCCGGGGACCCAGTACTTC. Protein: CASSQEPSPGTQYF.

The chain recombines TRBV6-5 with TRBJ1-6, with a tentative D call TRBD1 (5 bases). The germline V gene has CDR1 MNHEY and CDR2 SVGAGI. Deletions cut 0 bases from V and 10 bases from J, with 16 bases between. CDR3 size: 16 residues. The CDR3 bases are TGTGCCAGCAGTTACTCGACTGGGGCTGAAACCTCACCCCTCCACTTT. It yields the protein CASSYSTGAETSPLHF.

The sample holds many counts of this clonotype. The chain joins TRBV30 to TRBJ1-2, with a possible D match to TRBD1 (5 bases). The CDR3 covers 14 residues. Trimming stripped 1 base from V and 2 bases from J, with 11 bases between. Germline V lookup: CDR1 GTSNPN, CDR2 SVGIG (reference sequence). DNA for the CDR3: TGTGCCTGGAGTGGGGAAGGGGAAAACTATGGCTACACCTTC. Its protein product is CAWSGEGENYGYTF.

The sample holds many counts of this clonotype. V is TRBV28 and J is TRBJ2-1; D gene uncertain. The CDR3 contains 12 residues. V was cut by 6 bases and J by 7 bases, with 10 bases left in between. CDR1 and CDR2 from the germline V gene are MDHEN and SYDVKM. The CDR3 DNA sequence: TGTGCCAGCAGATTTCTTTTAAATGAGCAGTTCTTC. It is translated as CASRFLLNEQFF.

The rearrangement joins TRBV12-3 or TRBV12-4 to TRBJ1-2; D call uncertain. The CDR3 contains 14 residues. Between the trimmed V and J ends, which lost 3 bases and 1 base, there was a span of 9 bases. DNA of the CDR3: TGTGCCAGCAGTTTGATGGACGGTAACTATGGCTACACCTTC. Translation gives CASSLMDGNYGYTF.

This clonotype was recorded at least ten times. The DNA of the CDR3 is TGCAGTGCTAGGGGCGGGAGTCCCACAGATACGCAGTATTTT. Protein sequence: CSARGGSPTDTQYF. V is TRBV20-1 and J is TRBJ2-3; 7 nucleotides match TRBD2. The CDR3 is 14 residues long. J lost 2 bases, V lost 3 bases, and 5 bases had no gene match. Germline V gene data show CDR1 as DFQATT and CDR2 as SNEGSKA (reference sequence).